What follows is one TCR beta chain and its context. Germline-derived CDR1 and CDR2 are SQVTM and ANQGSEA. This CDR3 spans 14 amino acids. V gave up 7 bases and J gave up 1 base; unmatched junction bases: 3. This specimen comes from a study of CD8 T cells in Susac syndrome. Random-hexamer reverse transcription was applied to roughly 0.45 to 1 ug RNA. In TCRdb, the immunoSEQ multiplex PCR reads were re-called with MiXCR into one record per CDR3 protein. The sample contains approximately 160,000 distinct CDR3 sequences, roughly 92% of which appear only once. The TCR sequence derives from a human donor with multiple sclerosis. The genes are TRBV29-1 and TRBJ2-3; TRBD2 agrees at 12 bases. The specimen sequenced was CD4+ T cells from PBMCs. The CDR3 region has the DNA TGCAGCGCCCGACTAGCGGGAGGCACAGATACGCAGTATTTT. Translation gives CSARLAGGTDTQYF.